This paragraph covers one TCR beta chain sequence. Its antigen is unidentified. The data belong to a study of radiotherapy plus CTLA-4 blockade in lung cancer. People whose metastatic non-small-cell lung cancer was chemo-refractory got focal radiation along with CTLA-4 blockade by ipilimumab. V was cut by 1 base and J by 7 bases, with 7 bases left in between. The germline gives CDR1 LNHDA, CDR2 SQIVND (reference sequence). CDR3 length equals 13 residues. Findings and limits, study-wide: In blood, after radiotherapy plus ipilimumab, tumor-derived TCR clones expanded.

Clones were read by immunoSEQ multiplex PCR, and TCRdb kept only the in-frame ones, dropping some. The sample has about 110,000 clones, more than 75% seen once. This specimen was peripheral blood, taken from a patient treated with radiotherapy plus ipilimumab. The TCR was taken from a human donor with non-small cell lung cancer that progressed on radiotherapy plus ipilimumab. Some clones in this sample may be carry-over from other donors' samples. The J gene is TRBJ1-4, the V gene TRBV19; D gene uncertain. The CDR3 reads CASSIAWAEKLFF. In nucleotides, the CDR3 is TGTGCCAGTAGTATAGCTTGGGCTGAAAAACTGTTTTTT.